The 10 T cell receptor beta chains below come from one sample, sequenced in a study of T-cell memory formation after mild COVID-19. TCRdb re-called the 5' RACE reads with MiXCR, one entry per CDR3 protein. The sample lists 560,000 or so distinct CDR3 sequences; around a sixth were seen once. Sequencing used PBMCs or a T cell subset sorted from them (not recorded which). The receptor source for this set is an adult woman who had mild COVID-19 (a few samples of this study predate the infection). Cell type and time point are not known.

The V and J genes are TRBV11-2 and TRBJ2-1, with 12 nucleotides matching TRBD2. CDR1 and CDR2 (germline): SGHAT, FQNNGV. The ends lost 1 base at V and 7 bases at J; junction bases unmatched: 5. This CDR3 is 16 amino acids long. CDR3 sequence reads: CASSLASGRAGNEQFF. The CDR3 coding sequence is TGTGCCAGCAGCTTAGCTAGCGGGAGGGCCGGGAATGAGCAGTTCTTC.

The rearrangement uses TRBV29-1 and TRBJ1-1; TRBD1 aligns across 8 bases. V shed 2 bases, J shed 5 bases, and the junction held 7 bases outside the gene matches. This CDR3 is 14 amino acids long. In germline, CDR1 is SQVTM, CDR2 ANQGSEA. The CDR3 spells CSVETGGAGTEAFF. The CDR3 DNA reads as TGCAGCGTTGAAACAGGGGGAGCCGGTACTGAAGCTTTCTTT.

This clonotype has just a few counts. V and J are TRBV5-1 and TRBJ2-5; perhaps D is TRBD1 or TRBD2 (6 bases each). The germline V and J ends were trimmed by 0 bases and 5 bases, with 14 bases remaining between them. Germline V lookup: CDR1 SGHRS, CDR2 YFSETQ. The CDR3 has 15 residues. The DNA for the CDR3 is TGCGCCAGCAGCTTGGCCCCGGGGGCAGGGGAGACCCAGTACTTC. This encodes CASSLAPGAGETQYF.

This clonotype came up many times. The V call is TRBV7-3, the J call TRBJ2-5; 11 bases are a match to TRBD2. Germline V gene data show CDR1 as SGHTA and CDR2 as FQGTGA. The CDR3 covers 14 residues. V lost 3 bases to trimming and J lost 4 bases; unmatched junction nucleotides: 1. Here the CDR3 DNA reads TGTGCCAGCAGCTTTAGCGGGGGGGGAGAGACCCAGTACTTC. It specifies CASSFSGGGETQYF.

The chain employs TRBV6-6 and TRBJ2-1, with 13 bases matching TRBD2. The CDR3 covers 18 residues. V dropped 0 bases and J dropped 8; count of bases not matched to a gene: 10. Germline values: CDR1 MNHNY, CDR2 SVGAGI (reference sequence). The CDR3 sequence: CASSYSFVGLAGVDEQFF. CDR3 coding DNA: TGTGCCAGCAGTTACTCGTTCGTCGGACTAGCGGGGGTGGATGAGCAGTTCTTC.

V gene TRBV5-6 combines with J gene TRBJ1-2; D gene ambiguous. Germline CDR1 reads SGHDT; CDR2 reads YYEEEE. Trimming took 0 bases from V and 4 from J, leaving 4 bases between them. The CDR3 is made up of 12 amino acids. The CDR3 sequence: CASSLVSYGYTF. In DNA, the CDR3 is TGTGCCAGCAGCTTGGTCTCCTATGGCTACACCTTC.

This chain joins TRBV6-6 and TRBJ2-5, with D possibly TRBD1 on 7 matching bases. Germline loops: CDR1 MNHNY, CDR2 SVGAGI (reference sequence). V shed 5 bases and J shed 3 bases, with 22 bases lying between them. This CDR3 has 17 amino acids. This CDR3 reads CASSNTGDSWEEETQYF. CDR3 DNA: TGTGCCAGCAGTAACACGGGGGACAGTTGGGAAGAAGAGACCCAGTACTTC.

The V gene is TRBV2, the J gene TRBJ2-7; D gene uncertain. Germline V gene lookup returns CDR1 SNHLY and CDR2 FYNNEI. Deletions cut 7 bases from V and 0 bases from J, with 16 bases between. The CDR3 has 15 residues. The CDR3 spells CASNPDPTTSYEQYF. The CDR3 DNA follows: TGTGCCAGCAATCCTGACCCTACTACCTCCTACGAGCAGTACTTC.

The V gene is TRBV5-6, the J gene TRBJ1-2; possibly TRBD1 for D (6 bases). CDR1 and CDR2 from the germline V gene are SGHDT and YYEEEE. This CDR3 has 15 amino acids. Trimming shortened V by 0 bases and J by 7 bases, and 16 bases separated the two germline ends. The CDR3 here is CASSLASLGAGGYTF. CDR3 sequence (DNA): TGTGCCAGCAGCTTGGCCTCGCTGGGGGCGGGTGGCTACACCTTC.

The CDR3 DNA reads as TGCAGTGCTAGAGATCCGCAAAGGGAGATCGGGGAGCTGTTTTTT. It is translated as CSARDPQREIGELFF. The chain links TRBV20-1 to TRBJ2-2; weak D call: TRBD2 (5 bases). The CDR3 consists of 15 residues. CDR1 DFQATT and CDR2 SNEGSKA come from the germline V gene (reference sequence). The V gene lost 0 bases and the J gene lost 7 bases, with 15 bases spanning the gap.